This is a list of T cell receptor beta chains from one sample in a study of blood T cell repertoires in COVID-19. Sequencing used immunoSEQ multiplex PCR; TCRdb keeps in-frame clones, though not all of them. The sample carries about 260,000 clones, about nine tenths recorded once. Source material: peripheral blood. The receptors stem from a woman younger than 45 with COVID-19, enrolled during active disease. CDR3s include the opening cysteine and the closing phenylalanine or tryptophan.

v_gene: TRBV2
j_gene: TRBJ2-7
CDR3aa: CASKGLALRSGEQYF

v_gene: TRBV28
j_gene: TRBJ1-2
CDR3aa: CASSLQGAYGYTF

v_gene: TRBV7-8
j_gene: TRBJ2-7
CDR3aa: CASSLAMGAYEQYF

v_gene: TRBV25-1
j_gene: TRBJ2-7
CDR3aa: CASSDGLSYEQYF

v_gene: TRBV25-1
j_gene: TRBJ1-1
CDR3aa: CASSEFRERNTEAFF

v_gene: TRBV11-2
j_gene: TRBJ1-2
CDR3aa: CASSEAGLGANYGYTF

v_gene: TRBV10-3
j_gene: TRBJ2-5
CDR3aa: CAIRQGLEETQYF

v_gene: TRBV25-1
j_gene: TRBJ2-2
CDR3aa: CASRRPGTGELFF

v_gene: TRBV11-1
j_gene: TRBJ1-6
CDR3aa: CASSLSRDFNSPLHF

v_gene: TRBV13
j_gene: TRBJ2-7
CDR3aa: CASSLESGTGSYEQYF

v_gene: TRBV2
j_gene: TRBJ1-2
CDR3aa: CASSEVPWTGNYGYTF